This T cell receptor (beta chain) was recorded in a study of T-cell memory formation after mild COVID-19. Findings of the study overall: Whether second-wave clones peaking at day 37 were SARS-CoV-2 specific went unconfirmed. Prior to infection, memory already included some responding clones, suggesting cross-reactive memory joined. Contracting CD8+ clones were enriched in EMRA, CD4+ mainly in CM and EM.

J was trimmed by 4 bases and V by 2 bases; bases with no gene match: 4. This CDR3 contains 15 residues. From germline, CDR1 is SEHNR and CDR2 FQNEAQ (reference sequence). As to this clonotype: Its target is not known.

TCR alpha and TCR beta cDNA libraries carrying sample barcodes and UMIs were produced by 5'RACE using constant-segment primers. One entry per CDR3 protein results from TCRdb running MiXCR on the 5' RACE reads. Of about 350,000 distinct CDR3 sequences in the sample, roughly 14% were seen once. Sequencing input: PBMCs or a T cell subset sorted from them (not recorded which). This chain uses TRBV7-9 with TRBJ2-1; 8 nucleotides agree with TRBD2. The source is a man aged 18-30 years who had mild COVID-19 (a few samples of this study predate the infection). Cell type and time point are not known. The CDR3 loop is CASSLWRGVYNEQFF. The DNA for the CDR3 is TGTGCCAGCAGCTTATGGCGGGGGGTTTACAATGAGCAGTTCTTC.